The 9 T cell receptor beta chains presented below share a single source sample, sequenced in a study of blood T cells in healthy people across ages. A second PCR, run for about 7 to 11 cycles, used a sample-barcoded 5' primer plus a J-beta primer mix. One entry per CDR3 protein, called by TCRdb with MiXCR from the 5' RACE reads. The sample holds under 1,000,000 distinct CDR3 sequences, about 47% seen once. The sample taken for sequencing was blood. All receptors derive from a man older than 75 in good health.

This clonotype was seen only once. The chain couples TRBV4-2 to TRBJ2-3; D is uncertain. Trimming cost V 1 base and J 0 bases, with 11 bases left between them. The CDR3 sequence is 16 residues long. The germline CDR1 and CDR2 sequences are LGHNA and YNFKEQ. The CDR3 reads CASSQALGSSTDTQYF. In DNA form, the CDR3 reads TGTGCCAGCAGCCAAGCGCTGGGGTCAAGCACAGATACGCAGTATTTT.

The chain uses TRBV12-3 or TRBV12-4 and TRBJ1-1; TRBD1 is a possible D gene (5 bases). The CDR3 runs 15 residues. The V gene lost 5 bases and the J gene lost 0 bases, with 13 bases spanning the gap. CDR3 nucleotides: TGTGCCAGCAGTCCACAGGTTTCCATGAACACTGAAGCTTTCTTT. Translation gives CASSPQVSMNTEAFF.

This clonotype has just one count. The CDR3 spells CASNEESFPSSYNEQYF. The CDR3 nucleotides are TGTGCCAGCAATGAAGAGAGCTTCCCCAGCTCCTACAATGAGCAGTACTTC. The V call is TRBV12-3 or TRBV12-4, the J call TRBJ2-1; D gene uncertain. The closer fit of TRBJ2-7 to the DNA end suggests the J call may be wrong. The CDR3 length is 17 residues.

This chain connects TRBV6-2 or TRBV6-3 to TRBJ2-5; 15 bases align to TRBD2. With 4 bases clipped from V and 3 bases from J, the junction kept 3 bases outside the gene matches. CDR3 size: 16 residues. Germline CDR1 and CDR2: MNHEY and SVGEGT. CDR3 bases: TGTGCCAGCAGTTTAGGACTAGCGGGAGGGAAAGAGACCCAGTACTTC. Amino acids: CASSLGLAGGKETQYF.

This clonotype was counted only a few times. The chain links TRBV6-6 to TRBJ2-3; a weak D match, TRBD1 (6 bases). Trimming removed 8 bases from V and 11 bases from J, with 17 bases in between. The CDR3 is made up of 12 amino acids. Looked up from germline, CDR1 is MNHNY and CDR2 is SVGAGI (reference sequence). The DNA of the CDR3 is TGTGCCAGCGAGTTACGGGACACCGAGCAGTATTTT. This sequence encodes CASELRDTEQYF.

CDR3 loop: CASSLRTNQETQYF. The CDR3 nucleotides read TGTGCCAGCAGCTTACGGACTAACCAAGAGACCCAGTACTTC. This chain links TRBV7-9 with TRBJ2-5, with a tentative D call TRBD2 (6 bases). The CDR3 consists of 14 residues. V lost 2 bases to trimming and J lost 0 bases, with 7 bases between them. Germline V gene lookup returns CDR1 SEHNR and CDR2 FQNEAQ (reference sequence).

This clonotype was found a few times. V gene TRBV20-1 combines with J gene TRBJ2-7; 8 bases fit TRBD2. Per the germline V gene, CDR1 is DFQATT and CDR2 is SNEGSKA (reference sequence). The ends lost 5 bases at V and 2 bases at J; junction bases unmatched: 5. This CDR3 comprises 13 residues. In nucleotides, the CDR3 is TGCAGTGCTCACACTAGCGGCCCCTACGAGCAGTACTTC. It is translated as CSAHTSGPYEQYF.

This clonotype occurred a few times. The rearrangement uses TRBV12-3 or TRBV12-4 and TRBJ1-1; tentative D call: TRBD1 (5 bases). The CDR3 is made up of 16 amino acids. The V end lost 5 bases, the J end lost 7 bases, and 23 bases lay between the germline ends. CDR3 protein: CASSLYQRDCLLEAFF. DNA of the CDR3: TGTGCCAGCAGTCTATATCAACGGGACTGTCTTCTTGAAGCTTTCTTT.

This clonotype has ten or more counts. This sequence joins TRBV7-2 and TRBJ2-7; 12 nucleotides line up with TRBD2. V was clipped by 4 bases and J by 6 bases; unmatched bases: 10. This CDR3 region has 16 residues. The germline gives CDR1 SGHTA, CDR2 FQGNSA. The CDR3 coding sequence is TGTGCCAGCAGCTCAGCTAGCGGGAGGGCCAGCCTCGAGCAGTACTTC. It encodes CASSSASGRASLEQYF.